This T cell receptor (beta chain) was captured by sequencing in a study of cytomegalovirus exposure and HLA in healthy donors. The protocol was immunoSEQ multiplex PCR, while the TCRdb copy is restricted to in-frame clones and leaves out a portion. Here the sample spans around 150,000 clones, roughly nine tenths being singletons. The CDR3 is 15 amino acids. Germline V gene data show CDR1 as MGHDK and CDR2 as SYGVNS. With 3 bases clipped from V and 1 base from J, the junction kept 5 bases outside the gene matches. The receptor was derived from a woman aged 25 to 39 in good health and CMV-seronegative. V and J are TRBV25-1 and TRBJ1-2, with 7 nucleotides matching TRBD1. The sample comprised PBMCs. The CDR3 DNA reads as TGTGCCAGCAGTGACCGGGACAGCCTTAACTATGGCTACACCTTC. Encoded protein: CASSDRDSLNYGYTF.